What follows are 5 T cell receptor beta chains derived from one specimen sequenced in a study of identifying expanded T cells in peripheral blood. The repertoire was sequenced with immunoSEQ multiplex PCR; TCRdb's copy has only in-frame clones and lacks some. Among about 90,000 clones, roughly 88% were seen once, and the ten largest hold around 5.9%. The material sequenced was blood. Receptors were obtained from a person aged 18-69 years in good health.

This rearrangement joins TRBV7-8 to TRBJ2-3; 9 bases are shared with TRBD2. Germline V gives CDR1 SGHVS, CDR2 FQNEAQ. The CDR3 covers 17 residues. After removal of 4 bases from V and 6 bases from J, the junction contained 14 bases not matched to a gene. CDR3: CASSSSARSGSGDTQYF. CDR3 in DNA: TGTGCCAGCAGCTCCTCGGCTCGTAGCGGGAGCGGCGATACGCAGTATTTT. The full variable domain, rest sourced from reference TRBV7-8 and TRBJ2-3, is GAGVSQSPRYKVAKRGQDVALRCDPISGHVSLFWYQQALGQGPEFLTYFQNEAQLDKSGLPSDRFFAERPEGSVSTLKIQRTQQEDSAVYLCASSSSARSGSGDTQYFGPGTRLTVL.

This chain connects TRBV19 to TRBJ2-7; 9 bases agree with TRBD1. Germline V gives CDR1 LNHDA, CDR2 SQIVND (reference sequence). V shed 3 bases, J shed 6 bases, and the junction held 9 bases outside the gene matches. This CDR3 spans 15 amino acids. DNA for the CDR3: TGTGCCAGTAGTATCAGGGGACAGGGTCCTTCCGAGCAGTACTTC. Residues: CASSIRGQGPSEQYF. Together with reference TRBV19 and TRBJ2-7, the CDR3 gives the full variable domain: DGGITQSPKYLFRKEGQNVTLSCEQNLNHDAMYWYRQDPGQGLRLIYYSQIVNDFQKGDIAEGYSVSREKKESFPLTVTSAQKNPTAFYLCASSIRGQGPSEQYFGPGTRLTVT.

The chain uses TRBV19 and TRBJ1-5; tentative D call: TRBD1 (5 bases). Trimming took off 5 bases at V and 0 bases at J, with 20 bases between the two ends. Per germline, CDR1 LNHDA and CDR2 SQIVND (reference sequence). The CDR3 consists of 18 residues. CDR3 sequence (DNA): TGTGCCAGTAGTCACCGCGGCGGGGGGGAACTTAGCAATCAGCCCCAGCATTTT. Translation: CASSHRGGGELSNQPQHF.

The chain couples TRBV9 to TRBJ2-7; 9 bases are shared with TRBD1. The J segment lost 3 bases and the V segment lost 3 bases, leaving 7 bases of the junction unmatched. This CDR3 comprises 15 residues. Germline CDR1 and CDR2: SGDLS and YYNGEE. Here the CDR3 DNA reads TGTGCCAGCAGCGAAACAGGGGGCCAGCACTACGAGCAGTACTTC. Residues: CASSETGGQHYEQYF. Full variable domain (missing parts from reference TRBV9 and TRBJ2-7): DSGVTQTPKHLITATGQRVTLRCSPRSGDLSVYWYQQSLDQGLQFLIQYYNGEERAKGNILERFSAQQFPDLHSELNLSSLELGDSALYFCASSETGGQHYEQYFGPGTRLTVT.

V gene TRBV7-8 combines with J gene TRBJ1-1, with unresolved D. This CDR3 has 13 residues. CDR1 and CDR2 (germline): SGHVS, FQNEAQ. V gave up 4 bases and J gave up 7 bases, with 13 bases separating them. The CDR3 sequence is CASSSDLEGEAFF. The DNA of the CDR3 is TGTGCCAGCAGCTCAGACTTGGAGGGTGAAGCTTTCTTT. Using reference TRBV7-8 and TRBJ1-1 for the parts outside the CDR3, the full variable domain is GAGVSQSPRYKVAKRGQDVALRCDPISGHVSLFWYQQALGQGPEFLTYFQNEAQLDKSGLPSDRFFAERPEGSVSTLKIQRTQQEDSAVYLCASSSDLEGEAFFGQGTRLTVV.